Following are 32 T cell receptor beta chains from one sample sequenced in a study of regulatory T cells in long-lasting Graves disease. Time point in this sample: newly diagnosed GD, antithyroid drugs for less than 3 months. PBMC-derived RNA was used for the TCR library. According to the study, TCR beta libraries were built with iRepertoire HTBI primers and CDR3-region Arm-PCR. TCRdb ran MiXCR on the multiplex PCR reads and lists one entry per CDR3 protein. The sample holds 200,000 to 300,000 distinct CDR3 sequences, roughly a fifth seen once. The starting material was peripheral blood mononuclear cells (PBMCs), obtained at new diagnosis, from a patient treated with antithyroid drugs. These receptors all stem from a female donor with Graves disease.

This clonotype was found many times. The rearrangement uses TRBV6-1 and TRBJ1-2, with D unclear. V shed 5 bases and J shed 4 bases, with 11 bases lying between them. Per germline, CDR1 MNHNS and CDR2 SASEGT. There are 13 residues in the CDR3. CDR3 region: CASSPPGVYGYTF. In DNA form, the CDR3 reads TGTGCCAGCAGTCCCCCAGGCGTCTATGGCTACACCTTC.

As for this clonotype: A far larger clone is one base from this, pointing to a likely read error. The rearrangement joins TRBV20-1 to TRBJ2-1, with a possible D match to TRBD2 (6 bases). The DNA end is a closer match to TRBJ2-3, so the J assignment may be wrong. This CDR3 has 15 amino acids. Germline CDR1 reads DFQATT; CDR2 reads SNEGSKA (reference sequence). The CDR3 is CSARTGTDVHDTQYF. The CDR3 bases are TGCAGTGCTAGAACCGGGACTGACGTTCATGATACGCAGTATTTT.

This clonotype was detected ten times or more. As DNA, the CDR3 is TGTGCCAGCTCAGAGCTGACGGGGGCTCGGACTGAAGCTTTCTTT. It specifies CASSELTGARTEAFF. The rearrangement joins TRBV18 to TRBJ1-1, with D perhaps matching TRBD1 (6 bases). Per the germline V gene, CDR1 is KGHSH and CDR2 is LQKENI. This CDR3 is 15 amino acids long. V lost 5 bases, J lost 5 bases, and 18 bases lay in between.

In this sample, this clonotype turned up many times. This chain links TRBV9 with TRBJ2-3, with TRBD2 matching over 8 bases. V shed 0 bases and J 1 base; nucleotides not matched to a gene: 1. CDR1 is SGDLS and CDR2 is YYNGEE in the germline V gene. This CDR3 is built from 15 residues. The CDR3 spells CASSVVGGGTDTQYF. The DNA of the CDR3 is TGTGCCAGCAGCGTAGTCGGGGGGGGCACAGATACGCAGTATTTT.

This clonotype was seen only a few times. V usage is TRBV7-8 and J usage is TRBJ2-1, with D perhaps TRBD2 (6 bases). Germline CDR1 SGHVS, CDR2 FQNEAQ. V was cut by 5 bases and J by 0 bases, with 14 bases left in between. The CDR3 has 16 residues. The CDR3 bases are TGTGCCAGCAGCCCCTCTAGCGAGAGCTCCTACAATGAGCAGTTCTTC. It specifies CASSPSSESSYNEQFF. The full variable domain, its missing parts supplied by reference TRBV7-8 and TRBJ2-1, is GAGVSQSPRYKVAKRGQDVALRCDPISGHVSLFWYQQALGQGPEFLTYFQNEAQLDKSGLPSDRFFAERPEGSVSTLKIQRTQQEDSAVYLCASSPSSESSYNEQFFGPGTRLTVL.

This clonotype was seen ten or more times. The rearrangement links TRBV27 to TRBJ1-5, with a tentative D call TRBD1 (5 bases). V was cut by 3 bases and J by 2 bases, with 8 bases left in between. Germline CDR1 and CDR2: MNHEY and SMNVEV (reference sequence). This CDR3 contains 14 residues. The CDR3 sequence is CASSFTRGNQPQHF. CDR3 coding DNA: TGTGCCAGCAGTTTCACCAGGGGCAATCAGCCCCAGCATTTT.

The J gene is TRBJ2-1, the V gene TRBV12-5, with 11 bases matching TRBD2. Germline values: CDR1 LGHNT, CDR2 FRNRAP. V shed 5 bases and J 10 bases; nucleotides not matched to a gene: 10. The CDR3 totals 15 residues. CDR3 in amino acids: CASGRLAGGFGEQFF. CDR3 nucleotide sequence: TGTGCTAGTGGTCGGTTAGCGGGGGGGTTTGGGGAGCAGTTCTTC.

This clonotype was picked up many times. The chain combines TRBV20-1 with TRBJ2-2; D not resolved. The V end lost 3 bases, the J end lost 1 base, and 9 bases lay between the germline ends. The CDR3 extends over 14 amino acids. The V gene's germline CDR1 is DFQATT and CDR2 SNEGSKA (reference sequence). CDR3 protein: CSAREPQNTGELFF. DNA of the CDR3: TGCAGTGCTAGGGAGCCGCAGAACACCGGGGAGCTGTTTTTT.

This clonotype appeared a few times. The V call is TRBV6-5, the J call TRBJ2-5; D is perhaps TRBD1 or TRBD2 (5 bases each). Germline CDR1 reads MNHEY; CDR2 reads SVGAGI. V lost 0 bases and J lost 5, with 10 bases in between. The length of the CDR3 is 14 residues. This CDR3 is CASSYSWGGETQYF. CDR3 bases: TGTGCCAGCAGTTACTCGTGGGGCGGGGAGACCCAGTACTTC.

V and J are TRBV7-2 and TRBJ1-1, with unresolved D. The CDR3 consists of 13 residues. V was trimmed by 5 bases and J by 3 bases, leaving 10 bases between them. The germline V gene encodes CDR1 SGHTA and CDR2 FQGNSA. CDR3 in DNA: TGTGCCAGCAGCGGTACGCGGGACACTGAAGCTTTCTTT. It yields the protein CASSGTRDTEAFF.

Only a few counts were recorded for this clonotype. The gene calls are TRBV27 and TRBJ2-5; TRBD2 aligns across 9 bases. This CDR3 comprises 14 residues. With 3 bases clipped from V and 7 bases from J, the junction kept 6 bases outside the gene matches. Germline V gives CDR1 MNHEY, CDR2 SMNVEV (reference sequence). CDR3 sequence reads: CASSLRLAEGTQYF. For the CDR3, the DNA is TGTGCCAGCAGTTTGAGACTAGCGGAAGGGACCCAGTACTTC.

This clonotype came up many times. The CDR3 DNA is TGTGCCAGCAGCCCCACCGGTCAGGAAGGCTACACCTTC. Protein sequence: CASSPTGQEGYTF. V usage is TRBV7-8 and J usage is TRBJ1-2; no clear D gene. CDR3 size: 13 residues. V gave up 5 bases and J gave up 8 bases, with 15 bases separating them. In germline, CDR1 is SGHVS, CDR2 FQNEAQ.

The CDR3 protein is CASSIGQGVGYTF. CDR3 sequence (DNA): TGTGCCAGTAGTATCGGACAGGGCGTTGGCTACACCTTC. The chain uses TRBV19 and TRBJ1-2, with 8 bases fitting TRBD1. The trim removed 3 bases at V and 7 bases at J, leaving 4 bases unmatched. Germline values: CDR1 LNHDA, CDR2 SQIVND (reference sequence). This CDR3 is 13 amino acids long.

This clonotype was counted at least ten times. The chain couples TRBV27 to TRBJ2-2; the match to TRBD1 covers 9 bases. V gave up 4 bases and J gave up 6 bases; unmatched junction bases: 6. This CDR3 is 15 amino acids long. The germline V gene has CDR1 MNHEY and CDR2 SMNVEV (reference sequence). The CDR3 loop is CASSWRTGASGELFF. The DNA for the CDR3 is TGTGCCAGCAGTTGGCGGACAGGGGCGTCCGGGGAGCTGTTTTTT.

In this sample, this clonotype turned up a few times. This sequence joins TRBV4-1 and TRBJ2-7; D is perhaps TRBD2 (7 bases). V was trimmed by 0 bases and J by 3 bases, leaving 15 bases between them. Germline V gene sequence: CDR1 MGHRA, CDR2 YSYEKL. This CDR3 has 16 amino acids. In nucleotides, the CDR3 is TGCGCCAGCAGCCAAGATGGGGGGGCCGGATTCTACGAGCAGTACTTC. It codes for CASSQDGGAGFYEQYF.

The chain combines TRBV5-1 with TRBJ2-7; perhaps TRBD2 as D (7 bases). Trimming took off 0 bases at V and 2 bases at J, with 15 bases between the two ends. From germline, CDR1 is SGHRS and CDR2 YFSETQ. This CDR3 is 16 amino acids long. CDR3 region: CASSLGGGGRPYEQYF. The DNA for the CDR3 is TGCGCCAGCAGCTTGGGGGGGGGGGGCCGTCCCTACGAGCAGTACTTC.

This clonotype occurred a few times. V and J are TRBV15 and TRBJ1-1; D call uncertain. This CDR3 is built from 14 residues. V shed 0 bases and J shed 5 bases, with 10 bases lying between them. Germline V gene data show CDR1 as LNHNV and CDR2 as YYDKDF (reference sequence). CDR3 nucleotide sequence: TGTGCCACCAGCAGAGACGGGCTTCCTACTGAAGCTTTCTTT. Its protein product is CATSRDGLPTEAFF.

A few counts support this clonotype. This chain uses TRBV29-1 with TRBJ1-2, with a possible D match to TRBD1 (5 bases). The ends were cut back, 7 bases at V and 7 bases at J, with 22 bases in the middle. The CDR3 sequence is 14 residues long. CDR1 and CDR2 (germline): SQVTM, ANQGSEA. This CDR3 reads CSAYNRSQRFGYTF. CDR3 in DNA: TGCAGCGCATATAACAGGTCCCAAAGGTTTGGCTACACCTTC.

This clonotype was found many times. The chain employs TRBV11-2 and TRBJ2-1; 7 nucleotides line up with TRBD1. The CDR3 loop spans 13 amino acids. Germline V gene lookup returns CDR1 SGHAT and CDR2 FQNNGV. V lost 5 bases and J lost 8; bases outside the gene matches: 6. The CDR3 DNA is TGTGCCAGCAGCCCAAACAGGGGTGATGAGCAGTTCTTC. This encodes CASSPNRGDEQFF. Combining the CDR3 with reference TRBV11-2 and TRBJ2-1 gives the whole variable domain EAGVAQSPRYKIIEKRQSVAFWCNPISGHATLYWYQQILGQGPKLLIQFQNNGVVDDSQLPKDRFSAERLKGVDSTLKIQPAKLEDSAVYLCASSPNRGDEQFFGPGTRLTVL.

This clonotype was recorded only once. Just one base apart from a much larger clone, this may be a read error. This chain joins TRBV14 and TRBJ2-7; maybe TRBD1 (7 bases). CDR1 is SGHDN and CDR2 is FVKESK in the germline V gene. Trimming pared 1 base from V and 3 bases from J, leaving 13 bases between. CDR3 length: 15 residues. The CDR3 region has the DNA TGTGCCAGCAGCCAAGGGAGGGGGCTATACTACGAGCAGTACTTC. Translation: CASSQGRGLYYEQYF.

This clonotype was counted only a few times. The rearrangement joins TRBV4-3 to TRBJ2-6; the D gene could be TRBD1 or TRBD2 (5 bases each). Looked up from germline, CDR1 is LGHNA and CDR2 is YSLEER. The CDR3 covers 18 residues. V was clipped by 0 bases and J by 0 bases, with 12 bases between them. The CDR3 sequence: CASSQDGGRISGANVLTF. CDR3 sequence (DNA): TGCGCCAGCAGCCAAGATGGGGGACGGATCTCTGGGGCCAACGTCCTGACTTTC.

The sample holds many counts of this clonotype. The chain uses TRBV5-1 and TRBJ2-3; the match to TRBD1 covers 7 bases. Germline values: CDR1 SGHRS, CDR2 YFSETQ. V gave up 3 bases and J gave up 0 bases; unmatched junction bases: 7. The CDR3 loop spans 16 amino acids. The CDR3 DNA reads as TGCGCCAGCAGCTCGAACAGGGGAACTAGCACAGATACGCAGTATTTT. It specifies CASSSNRGTSTDTQYF.

A few counts support this clonotype. A read error may explain this, as a much larger clone is one base away. The genes are TRBV7-2 and TRBJ2-5, with a possible D match to TRBD2 (6 bases). Germline V CDR1 and CDR2: SGHTA, FQGNSA. This CDR3 has 17 residues. V lost 0 bases to trimming and J lost 5 bases, with 19 bases between them. The CDR3 loop is CASSLALPRGGVETQYF. In nucleotides, the CDR3 is TGTGCCAGCAGCTTAGCCCTTCCTAGGGGCGGGGTCGAGACCCAGTACTTC.

At least ten counts were recorded for this clonotype. The chain has TRBV27 and TRBJ2-3; 11 bases map to TRBD2. Germline CDR1 is MNHEY and CDR2 is SMNVEV (reference sequence). The CDR3 runs to 15 residues. J was trimmed by 6 bases and V by 5 bases; bases with no gene match: 7. For the CDR3, the DNA is TGTGCCAGCAGTCCCCTGGCTAGCGGGAGGGATACGCAGTATTTT. It encodes CASSPLASGRDTQYF.

The V call is TRBV18, the J call TRBJ2-1; 8 bases match TRBD1. The J call may be mistaken, given a closer DNA end match to TRBJ2-5. Germline CDR1 is KGHSH and CDR2 is LQKENI. The CDR3 runs to 14 residues. CDR3 amino acids: CASLLSGGGETQYF. Here the CDR3 DNA reads TGTGCCAGCTTACTCTCAGGGGGCGGAGAGACCCAGTACTTC.

Ten or more counts support this clonotype. The rearrangement uses TRBV12-3 or TRBV12-4 and TRBJ1-2; 7 positions agree with TRBD1. J lost 3 bases, V lost 5 bases, and 6 bases had no gene match. This CDR3 has 14 amino acids. The CDR3 region is CASSRTGAYYGYTF. CDR3 nucleotides: TGTGCCAGCAGTCGGACAGGCGCTTACTATGGCTACACCTTC.

This clonotype occurred many times. V and J are TRBV20-1 and TRBJ1-5; D is possibly TRBD1 (6 bases). The ends were cut back, 5 bases at V and 2 bases at J, with 13 bases in the middle. CDR3 size: 14 residues. CDR1 and CDR2 (germline): DFQATT, SNEGSKA (reference sequence). CDR3 in amino acids: CSAERGGGNQPQHF. The CDR3 nucleotides read TGCAGTGCTGAGAGGGGGGGGGGCAATCAGCCCCAGCATTTT.

V gene TRBV11-2 combines with J gene TRBJ2-3; 14 nucleotides match TRBD2. Per the germline V gene, CDR1 is SGHAT and CDR2 is FQNNGV. Trimming at V came to 5 bases and at J to 3 bases, leaving 10 bases not matched to a gene. CDR3 length equals 18 residues. In nucleotides, the CDR3 is TGTGCCAGCAGCCAGGGACTAGCGGGAGTGGCTAGTACAGATACGCAGTATTTT. Encoded protein: CASSQGLAGVASTDTQYF.

As to this clonotype: A read error is likely, as this CDR3 ends without the conserved phenylalanine or tryptophan. The chain uses TRBV9 and TRBJ2-1; 9 bases map to TRBD2. The DNA end is a closer match to TRBJ2-5, so the J assignment may be wrong. Germline values: CDR1 SGDLS, CDR2 YYNGEE. This CDR3 region has 16 residues. The CDR3 spells CASSPTSGSPWETQYL. The CDR3 nucleotides read TGTGCCAGCAGCCCGACTAGCGGTAGCCCGTGGGAGACCCAGTACCTC.

This clonotype was recorded many times. The chain carries TRBV20-1 and TRBJ2-1; D is perhaps TRBD1 (5 bases). Looked up from germline, CDR1 is DFQATT and CDR2 is SNEGSKA (reference sequence). Trimming pared 6 bases from V and 1 base from J, leaving 19 bases between. The CDR3 sequence is 16 residues long. CDR3 bases: TGCAGTGCCCCCGTGATAGGGGTAGGGTCCTACAATGAGCAGTTCTTC. Amino acids: CSAPVIGVGSYNEQFF.

This clonotype was counted many times. The chain links TRBV5-6 to TRBJ2-3; TRBD2 matches 9 bases. The length of the CDR3 is 15 residues. The V gene's germline CDR1 is SGHDT and CDR2 YYEEEE. Germline trimming cut 5 bases from V and 3 bases from J; bases unmatched to any gene: 7. Written as DNA, the CDR3 is TGTGCCAGCAGTTCGGCTAGCGGGGCGACAGATACGCAGTATTTT. It specifies CASSSASGATDTQYF.

As to this clonotype: This may arise from a read error, as a much more abundant clone is one base away. This sequence joins TRBV11-2 and TRBJ2-7, with 11 bases that match TRBD2. CDR3 length: 15 residues. Looked up from germline, CDR1 is SGHAT and CDR2 is FQNNGV. CDR3 in amino acids: CGTSRKTSGVSEQYF. The CDR3 DNA sequence: TGTGGCACCAGCAGGAAGACTAGCGGGGTTAGTGAGCAGTACTTC. The whole variable domain, filled in from reference TRBV11-2 and TRBJ2-7, reads EAGVAQSPRYKIIEKRQSVAFWCNPISGHATLYWYQQILGQGPKLLIQFQNNGVVDDSQLPKDRFSAERLKGVDSTLKIQPAKLEDSAVYLCGTSRKTSGVSEQYFGPGTRLTVT.